Listed below are T cell receptor beta chains from one sample, sequenced in a study of blood T cell repertoires in COVID-19. The repertoire was sequenced with immunoSEQ multiplex PCR; TCRdb's copy has only in-frame clones and lacks some. The table includes roughly 34,000 clones, roughly 85% detected once. Sequencing was done on a sample of peripheral blood. The receptors were gathered from a man aged 80 or over with active COVID-19. CDR3s include the opening cysteine and the closing phenylalanine or tryptophan. The D gene is left open where the match is weak. The listing skips clone size in some rows; elsewhere it reads once, few, many or a size class.

>TRBJ1-3|TRBD1|few|TRBV7-9
TGTGCCAGCAGCTTATGGGACAGCATCTCTGGAAACACCATATATTTT
CASSLWDSISGNTIYF
>TRBJ2-3|NA|NA|TRBV10-2
TGCGCCAGCAGTGAGATGGGGGGTACAGATACGCAGTATTTT
CASSEMGGTDTQYF
>TRBJ1-1|NA|NA|TRBV29-1
TGCAGCGTCCGACGGGACACTGAAGCTTTCTTT
CSVRRDTEAFF
>TRBJ2-5|TRBD2|once|TRBV7-3
TGTGCCAGCAGCCCCGGGGGGGCAGGGGAGACCCAGTACTTC
CASSPGGAGETQYF
>TRBJ1-2|NA|NA|TRBV5-1
TGCGCCAGCAGCCCCTTTGAACAGGGAGTTGGCTACACCTTC
CASSPFEQGVGYTF
>TRBJ2-7|NA|NA|TRBV7-8
TGTGCCAGCAGCTTGAGCCGGACAGAAACTCAGTACTTC
CASSLSRTETQYF
>TRBJ2-3|TRBD2|NA|TRBV7-3
TGTGCCAGCAGCTTCGGACTAGCCGGGGATACGCAGTATTTT
CASSFGLAGDTQYF
>TRBJ2-7|NA|NA|TRBV10-3
TGTGCCATCAGTGACAGATACTACGAGCAGTACTTC
CAISDRYYEQYF
>TRBJ2-5|NA|NA|TRBV11-2
TGTGCCAGCAGCCAGGTCCAGGGGTGGGGGACCCAGTACTTC
CASSQVQGWGTQYF
>TRBJ1-2|NA|NA|TRBV6-2/TRBV6-3
TGTGCCAGCAGTTACCCCTCCGAGGGCTACACCTTC
CASSYPSEGYTF
>TRBJ2-5|TRBD2|once|TRBV18
TGTGCCAGCTCACCTAGCGGGGGTGCTAAAGAGACCCAGTACTTC
CASSPSGGAKETQYF
>TRBJ2-1|NA|once|TRBV7-3
TGTGCCAGCAGCCAAGATTACTCCGGTGAGCAGTTCTTC
CASSQDYSGEQFF
>TRBJ2-7|TRBD1|medium-sized|TRBV2
TGTGCCAGCAGTGAAAGGGGACAGGCCTACGAGCAGTACTTC
CASSERGQAYEQYF
>TRBJ2-7|NA|NA|TRBV7-8
TGTGCCAGCAGCAGGAGCAGGGGTAAATCCTACGAGCAGTACTTC
CASSRSRGKSYEQYF
>TRBJ2-1|NA|NA|TRBV5-4
TGTGCCAGCAGCCCCGGGGATCGGGGGTGGGATGAGCAGTTCTTC
CASSPGDRGWDEQFF
>TRBJ1-1|NA|NA|TRBV6-5
TGTGCCAGCAGCTTACTACAGGGATCCACTGAAGCTTTCTTT
CASSLLQGSTEAFF
>TRBJ2-3|NA|NA|TRBV1
TGCACCAGCAGCCAATTTATAGCGGGGGGATCGTATTTAATAACAGATACGCAGTATTTT
CTSSQFIAGGSYLITDTQYF
>TRBJ2-7|TRBD1|NA|TRBV5-1
TGCGCCAGCAGGTCGGGACAGATATCCTACGAGCAGTACTTC
CASRSGQISYEQYF